The source of this T cell receptor (beta chain) is a study of blood T cell repertoires in COVID-19. The J segment lost 6 bases and the V segment lost 4 bases, leaving 13 bases of the junction unmatched. The length of the CDR3 is 15 residues. The germline V gene encodes CDR1 SGHRS and CDR2 YFSETQ. Source study methods: It was from reference gene primer amplification that nucleated cell counts were estimated. Sequencing was performed with immunoSEQ multiplex PCR; in TCRdb, only in-frame clones are kept and a portion is missing. V and J calls and clone size are given by that table; D and trimming were obtained from the DNA. This table has a few hundred thousand clones, 85% appearing once. Cohorts were based on clinical histories the participants reported. Recovered status applied to Cohort 3 donors who had two consecutive negative PCRs. It also applied to those with clearance or with symptom resolution.

V is TRBV5-1 and J is TRBJ2-7; 7 bases map to TRBD1. Sequencing was performed on PBMCs or T cells enriched from blood (not recorded which). This receptor was identified in a woman aged 45-65 years who had recovered from COVID-19. CDR3 in DNA: TGCGCCAGCAGCCCCGCGCGACAGGGCACTGGCGAGCAGTACTTC. This encodes CASSPARQGTGEQYF.